These T cell receptor beta chains were read from a single sample in a study of blood T cell repertoires in COVID-19. The data were produced by immunoSEQ multiplex PCR, yet TCRdb's version contains in-frame clones alone and is incomplete. This repertoire shows about 24,000 clones, under 90% found once; its top ten account for approximately 30%. The sample comprised peripheral blood. The receptors shown here come from a woman between 65 and 79 years old with active COVID-19. The conserved cysteine and the conserved F or W are not part of the CDR3 here.

TRBV12-3/TRBV12-4,TRBJ2-3,ASSYKDTQY
TRBV6-5,TRBJ2-3,ASSPGLAFTDTQY
TRBV27,TRBJ2-7,ASRTLGQLSYEQY
TRBV5-6,TRBJ2-5,ASSLETGVGETQY
TRBV2,TRBJ2-7,ASSVGVPSAYEQY
TRBV3-1/TRBV3-2,TRBJ2-1,ASSQIGLAGSYNEQF
TRBV6-4,TRBJ2-1,ASRQEGGVNNEQF
TRBV5-1,TRBJ2-2,ASSGQGAANTGELF
TRBV7-2,TRBJ2-3,ASSSPSGSTDTQY
TRBV5-1,TRBJ2-3,ASSLTRGQTDTQY
TRBV7-2,TRBJ2-2,ASSLKAGGDTGELF
TRBV9,TRBJ1-5,ASSISGQRDQPQH
TRBV9,TRBJ2-1,ASSFLLAGGHNEQF